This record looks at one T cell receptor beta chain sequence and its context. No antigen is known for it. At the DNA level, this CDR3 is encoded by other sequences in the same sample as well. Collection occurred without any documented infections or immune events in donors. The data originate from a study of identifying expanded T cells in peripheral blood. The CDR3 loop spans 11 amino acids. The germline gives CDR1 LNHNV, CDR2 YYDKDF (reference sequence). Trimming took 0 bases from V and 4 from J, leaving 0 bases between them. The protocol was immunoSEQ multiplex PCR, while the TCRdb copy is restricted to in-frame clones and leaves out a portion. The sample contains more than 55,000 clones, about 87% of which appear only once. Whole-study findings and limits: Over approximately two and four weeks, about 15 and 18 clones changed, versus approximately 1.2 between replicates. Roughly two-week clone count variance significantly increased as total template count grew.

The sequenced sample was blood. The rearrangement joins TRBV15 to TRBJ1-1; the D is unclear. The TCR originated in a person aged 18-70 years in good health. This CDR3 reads CATSRDTEAFF. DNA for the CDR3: TGTGCCACCAGCAGAGACACTGAAGCTTTCTTT. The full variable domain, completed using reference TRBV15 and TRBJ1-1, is DAMVIQNPRYQVTQFGKPVTLSCSQTLNHNVMYWYQQKSSQAPKLLFHYYDKDFNNEADTPDNFQSRRPNTSFCFLDIRSPGLGDTAMYLCATSRDTEAFFGQGTRLTVV.